This T cell receptor (beta chain) was obtained from a study of Tregs in tolerant kidney transplant recipients. Study-wide results and limits: Antigen-driven expansion was suggested because donor-specific Tregs expanded more than all Tregs in tolerant patients.

Comments on this clone: Its specificity is not known.

Unstimulated regulatory T cells (CD4+CD25+CD127-), CD4+CD25- non-regulatory cells, CD4 and CD8 cells were FACS-sorted from thawed PBMCs. The data were produced by immunoSEQ multiplex PCR, yet TCRdb's version contains in-frame clones alone and is incomplete. The sample includes some 71,000 clones, approximately 88% of them seen just once. The length of the CDR3 is 14 residues. Looked up from germline, CDR1 is ENHRY and CDR2 is SYGVKD. The ends were cut back, 6 bases at V and 5 bases at J, with 16 bases in the middle. This chain connects TRBV10-3 to TRBJ2-5, with a tentative D call TRBD1 (5 bases). The clonotype comes from a human donor who received a combined kidney and bone marrow transplant. The specimen comprised CD4+ T cells from blood, sampled before the transplant. The CDR3 region has the DNA TGTGCCATCAGGGACATCCTACAAGGGGAGACCCAGTACTTC. It specifies CAIRDILQGETQYF.